This TCR beta chain appears in the sequencing data of a study of Ad26.COV2.S vaccination and SARS-CoV-2 variants. Treatment in this sample: approximately 18 received Ad26.COV2.S at low or high dose, single or two shots; roughly five received placebo; per-sample allocation not given. Day 63 after the first injection of vaccine or placebo was the sampling time. Some clones are missing from TCRdb's copy, which holds only in-frame ones; the method was immunoSEQ multiplex PCR. The sample contains around 450,000 clones, approximately 89% of which appear only once. Germline V gene lookup returns CDR1 LNHDA and CDR2 SQIVND (reference sequence). The V end was cut by 6 bases, the J end by 6 bases, with 15 bases between. The CDR3 covers 14 residues.

The chain recombines TRBV19 with TRBJ1-5; D might be TRBD1 (5 bases). The sequence was collected from a person aged 18-65 years who received the Ad26.COV2.S COVID-19 vaccine or a placebo. The source material was peripheral blood, sampled in a trial of Ad26.COV2.S vaccine versus placebo. The CDR3 nucleotides are TGTGCCAGTAGACCGGGACTTGCGGGTCAGCCCCAGCATTTT. Translated, it gives CASRPGLAGQPQHF.